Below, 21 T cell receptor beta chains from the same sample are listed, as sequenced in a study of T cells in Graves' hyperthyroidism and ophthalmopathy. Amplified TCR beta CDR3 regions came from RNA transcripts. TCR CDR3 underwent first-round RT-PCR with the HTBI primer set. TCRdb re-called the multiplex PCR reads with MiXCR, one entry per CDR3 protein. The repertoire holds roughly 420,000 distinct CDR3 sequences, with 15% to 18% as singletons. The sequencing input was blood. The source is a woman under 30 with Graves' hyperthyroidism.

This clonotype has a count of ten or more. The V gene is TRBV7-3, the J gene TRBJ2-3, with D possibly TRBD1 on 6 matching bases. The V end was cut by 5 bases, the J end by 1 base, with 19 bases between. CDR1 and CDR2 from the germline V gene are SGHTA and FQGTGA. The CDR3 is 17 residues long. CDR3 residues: CASSPGMGALGTDTQYF. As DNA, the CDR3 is TGTGCCAGCAGCCCAGGGATGGGGGCTCTGGGCACAGATACGCAGTATTTT.

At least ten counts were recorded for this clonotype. This CDR3 reads CSASLAGGPETQYF. The CDR3 nucleotides are TGCAGTGCTAGTCTAGCGGGAGGGCCAGAGACCCAGTACTTC. V and J are TRBV20-1 and TRBJ2-5; 12 bases map to TRBD2. The CDR3 has 14 residues. V lost 3 bases and J lost 4; bases outside the gene matches: 3. The germline V gene encodes CDR1 DFQATT and CDR2 SNEGSKA (reference sequence).

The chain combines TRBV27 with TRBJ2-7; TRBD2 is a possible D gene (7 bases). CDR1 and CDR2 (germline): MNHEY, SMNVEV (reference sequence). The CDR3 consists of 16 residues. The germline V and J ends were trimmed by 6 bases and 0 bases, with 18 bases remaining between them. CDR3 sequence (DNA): TGTGCCAGCAGCACCGCGGGGGCGGGAGTCTCCTACGAGCAGTACTTC. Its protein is CASSTAGAGVSYEQYF.

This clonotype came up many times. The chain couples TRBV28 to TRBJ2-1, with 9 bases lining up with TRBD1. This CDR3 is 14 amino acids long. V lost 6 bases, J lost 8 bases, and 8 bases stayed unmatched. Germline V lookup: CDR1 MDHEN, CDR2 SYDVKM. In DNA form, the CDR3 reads TGTGCCAGCAGCCGGGACAGGGACTTCTATGAGCAGTTCTTC. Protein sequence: CASSRDRDFYEQFF.

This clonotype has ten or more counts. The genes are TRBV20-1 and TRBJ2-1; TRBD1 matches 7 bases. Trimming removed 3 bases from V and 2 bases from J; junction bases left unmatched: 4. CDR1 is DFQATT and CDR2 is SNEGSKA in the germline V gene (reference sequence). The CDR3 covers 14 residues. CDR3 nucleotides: TGCAGTGCTAGGACAGGGCATCCCTACAATGAGCAGTTCTTC. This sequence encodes CSARTGHPYNEQFF.

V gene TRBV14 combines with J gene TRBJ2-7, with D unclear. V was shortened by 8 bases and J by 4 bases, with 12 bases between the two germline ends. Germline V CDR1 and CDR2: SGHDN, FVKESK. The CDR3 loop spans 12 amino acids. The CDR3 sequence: CASFQRGYEQYF. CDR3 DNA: TGTGCCAGCTTCCAGAGAGGATACGAGCAGTACTTC.

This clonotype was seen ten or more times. Here the CDR3 DNA reads TGTGCCTGGAGTCGGGACCGGGCTGAAGCTTTCTTT. Residues: CAWSRDRAEAFF. The chain uses TRBV30 and TRBJ1-1; D may be TRBD1 (5 bases). This CDR3 has 12 residues. CDR1 is GTSNPN and CDR2 is SVGIG in the germline V gene (reference sequence). The ends were cut back, 2 bases at V and 6 bases at J, with 10 bases in the middle.

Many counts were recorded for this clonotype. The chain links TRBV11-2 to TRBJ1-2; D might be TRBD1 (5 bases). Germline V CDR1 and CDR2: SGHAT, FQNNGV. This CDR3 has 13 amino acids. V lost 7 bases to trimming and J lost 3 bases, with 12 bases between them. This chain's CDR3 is CASTLTGYYGYTF. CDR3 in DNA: TGTGCCAGCACCCTAACAGGCTACTATGGCTACACCTTC.

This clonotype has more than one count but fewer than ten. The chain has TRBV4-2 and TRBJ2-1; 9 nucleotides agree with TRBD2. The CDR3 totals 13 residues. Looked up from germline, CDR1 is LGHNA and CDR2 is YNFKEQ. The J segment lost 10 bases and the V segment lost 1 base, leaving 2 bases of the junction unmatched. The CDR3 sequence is CASSQGLAGEQFF. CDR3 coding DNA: TGTGCCAGCAGCCAAGGCCTAGCGGGGGAGCAGTTCTTC.

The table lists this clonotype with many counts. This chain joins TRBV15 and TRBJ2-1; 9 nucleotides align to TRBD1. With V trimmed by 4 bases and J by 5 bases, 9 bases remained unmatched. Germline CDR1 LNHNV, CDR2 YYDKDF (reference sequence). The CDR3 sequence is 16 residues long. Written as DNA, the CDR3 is TGTGCCACCAGCATCAGGACAGGGGTGATTAACAATGAGCAGTTCTTC. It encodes CATSIRTGVINNEQFF.

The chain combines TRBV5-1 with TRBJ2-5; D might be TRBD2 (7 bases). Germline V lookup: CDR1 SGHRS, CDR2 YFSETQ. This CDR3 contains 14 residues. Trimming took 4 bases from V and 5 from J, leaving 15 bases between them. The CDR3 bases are TGCGCCAGCAGCATGGGGGGGCCAGGGGAGACCCAGTACTTC. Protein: CASSMGGPGETQYF.

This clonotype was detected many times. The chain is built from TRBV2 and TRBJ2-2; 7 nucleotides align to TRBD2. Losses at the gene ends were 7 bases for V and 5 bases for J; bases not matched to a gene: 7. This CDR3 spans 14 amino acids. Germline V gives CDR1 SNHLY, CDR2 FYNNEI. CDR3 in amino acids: CASKGAGWTGELFF. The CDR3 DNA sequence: TGTGCCAGCAAGGGAGCGGGATGGACCGGGGAGCTGTTTTTT.

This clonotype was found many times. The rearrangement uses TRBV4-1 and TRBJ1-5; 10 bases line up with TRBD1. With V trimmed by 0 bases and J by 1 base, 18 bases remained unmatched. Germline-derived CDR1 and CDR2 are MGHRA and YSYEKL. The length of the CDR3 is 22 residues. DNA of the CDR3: TGCGCCAGCAGCCAAGAGTTGGGCTTAACGGGACAGGGGCGAATCAGCAATCAGCCCCAGCATTTT. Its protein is CASSQELGLTGQGRISNQPQHF.

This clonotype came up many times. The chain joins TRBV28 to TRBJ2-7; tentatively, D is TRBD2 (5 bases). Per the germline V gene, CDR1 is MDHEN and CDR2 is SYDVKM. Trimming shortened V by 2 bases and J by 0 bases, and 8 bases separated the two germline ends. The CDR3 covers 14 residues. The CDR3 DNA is TGTGCCAGCAGTTTAGGGAGAAGCTCCTACGAGCAGTACTTC. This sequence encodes CASSLGRSSYEQYF.

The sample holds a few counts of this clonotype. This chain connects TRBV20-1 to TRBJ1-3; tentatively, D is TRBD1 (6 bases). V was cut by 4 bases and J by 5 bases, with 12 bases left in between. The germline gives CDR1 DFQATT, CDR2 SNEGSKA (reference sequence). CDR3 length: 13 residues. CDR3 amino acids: CSAMPGGRNTIYF. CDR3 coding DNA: TGCAGTGCTATGCCCGGGGGCAGAAACACCATATATTTT.

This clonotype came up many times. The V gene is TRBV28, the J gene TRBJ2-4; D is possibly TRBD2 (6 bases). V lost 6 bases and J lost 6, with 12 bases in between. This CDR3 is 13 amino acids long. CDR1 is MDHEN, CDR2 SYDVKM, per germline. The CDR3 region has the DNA TGTGCCAGCAGGACCCCGGGAGTAAACATTCAGTACTTC. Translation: CASRTPGVNIQYF.

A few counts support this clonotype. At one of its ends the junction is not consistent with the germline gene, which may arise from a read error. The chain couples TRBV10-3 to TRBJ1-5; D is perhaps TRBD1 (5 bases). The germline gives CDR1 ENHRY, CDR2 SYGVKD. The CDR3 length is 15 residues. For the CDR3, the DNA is TGTGCCATCAGCGAAGGTGGGGGGAGCAGTCAGCCCCAGCATTTT. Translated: CAISEGGGSSQPQHF.

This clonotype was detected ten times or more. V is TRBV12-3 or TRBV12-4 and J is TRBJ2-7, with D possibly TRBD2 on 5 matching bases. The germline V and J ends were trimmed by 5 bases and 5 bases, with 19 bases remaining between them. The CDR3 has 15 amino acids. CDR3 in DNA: TGTGCCAGCAGTCTGAAACCGGCGAGCGGCCACGAGCAGTACTTC. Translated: CASSLKPASGHEQYF.

The CDR3 DNA is TGTGCCAGCAGCCAAGAGACTAGCGGGACGGTGCCAGACATTCAGTACTTC. Encoded protein: CASSQETSGTVPDIQYF. The rearrangement links TRBV3-1 to TRBJ2-4, with 11 bases lining up with TRBD2. Germline CDR1 and CDR2: LGHDT and YNNKEL (reference sequence). Trimming at V came to 0 bases and at J to 8 bases, leaving 9 bases not matched to a gene. CDR3 length: 17 residues.

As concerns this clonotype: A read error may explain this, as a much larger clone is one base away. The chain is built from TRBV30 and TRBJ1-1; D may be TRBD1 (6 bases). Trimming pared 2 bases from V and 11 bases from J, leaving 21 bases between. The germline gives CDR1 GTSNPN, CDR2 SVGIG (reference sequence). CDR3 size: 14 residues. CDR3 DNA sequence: TGTGCCTGGAGTCCCGGGCAGGGGCTTGATTGGGCTTTCTTT. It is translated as CAWSPGQGLDWAFF.

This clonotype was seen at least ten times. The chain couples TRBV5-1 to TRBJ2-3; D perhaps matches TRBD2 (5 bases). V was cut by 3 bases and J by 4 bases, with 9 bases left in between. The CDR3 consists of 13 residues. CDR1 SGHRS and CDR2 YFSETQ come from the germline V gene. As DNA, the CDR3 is TGCGCCAGCAGCTCACGGGGAGCAGATACGCAGTATTTT. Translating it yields CASSSRGADTQYF.